This is a list of T cell receptor beta chains from one sample in a study of OX40 agonist ivuxolimab in advanced cancers. Using immunoSEQ multiplex PCR, the repertoire was profiled, and TCRdb retains in-frame clones only, with some absent. The top ten clones hold about 2.1% of a sample with about 68,000 clones, more than 75% of them seen once. Sequenced material: CD4+ or CD8+ T cells sorted from blood, taken in a trial of the OX40 agonist ivuxolimab. The receptors were sampled from an adult with an advanced solid tumor such as melanoma, head and neck, liver or kidney cancer. Both conserved end residues are part of each CDR3. A D gene is named only where the DNA matches it firmly. The size of a clone is reported for some rows only, either as once, few or many, or as a class for expanded clones.

cdr3_aa: CASSLTQGAGGYTF; cdr3_nt: TGTGCCAGCAGCTTAACACAGGGGGCGGGCGGCTACACCTTC; j_call: TRBJ1-2; clone_size: -; d_call: TRBD1; v_call: TRBV7-9
cdr3_aa: CASSLRRNIGTDTQYF; cdr3_nt: TGCGCCAGCAGCTTACGTAGAAACATCGGCACAGATACGCAGTATTTT; j_call: TRBJ2-3; clone_size: once; d_call: -; v_call: TRBV5-1
cdr3_aa: CASSVGTTRETQYF; cdr3_nt: TGTGCCAGCAGCGTAGGGACAACTCGGGAGACCCAGTACTTC; j_call: TRBJ2-5; clone_size: -; d_call: -; v_call: TRBV9
cdr3_aa: CASSGAGRNSEAFF; cdr3_nt: TGTGCCAGCAGTGGGGCAGGGAGAAATTCTGAAGCTTTCTTT; j_call: TRBJ1-1; clone_size: -; d_call: -; v_call: TRBV2
cdr3_aa: CATLLGVGEKLFF; cdr3_nt: TGTGCCACCCTCCTGGGGGTTGGGGAAAAACTGTTTTTT; j_call: TRBJ1-4; clone_size: -; d_call: -; v_call: TRBV6-1
cdr3_aa: CASSADRVDGYTF; cdr3_nt: TGTGCCAGCAGCGCGGACAGGGTTGATGGCTACACCTTC; j_call: TRBJ1-2; clone_size: -; d_call: TRBD1; v_call: TRBV5-4
cdr3_aa: CASSITPSGGDEQFF; cdr3_nt: TGTGCCAGCAGCATCACCCCTAGCGGGGGGGACGAGCAGTTCTTC; j_call: TRBJ2-1; clone_size: -; d_call: TRBD2; v_call: TRBV9
cdr3_aa: CASSDKILAGGIYEQYF; cdr3_nt: TGTGCCAGCAGCGACAAAATTCTAGCGGGAGGAATCTACGAGCAGTACTTC; j_call: TRBJ2-7; clone_size: -; d_call: TRBD2; v_call: TRBV7-8
cdr3_aa: CASSLGSGGATEQYF; cdr3_nt: TGCGCCAGCAGCTTGGGAAGCGGGGGGGCTACCGAGCAGTACTTC; j_call: TRBJ2-7; clone_size: -; d_call: TRBD2; v_call: TRBV5-1
cdr3_aa: CASSLDPYPRTDTQYF; cdr3_nt: TGTGCCAGCAGCTTAGACCCGTACCCACGCACAGATACGCAGTATTTT; j_call: TRBJ2-3; clone_size: -; d_call: -; v_call: TRBV7-2
cdr3_aa: CASSQSPGQGGGYTF; cdr3_nt: TGCGCCAGCAGCCAAAGTCCGGGACAGGGCGGCGGCTACACCTTC; j_call: TRBJ1-2; clone_size: -; d_call: TRBD1; v_call: TRBV4-3
cdr3_aa: CASSGAPGTATNEKLFF; cdr3_nt: TGTGCCAGCAGTGGGGCCCCCGGGACAGCAACTAATGAAAAACTGTTTTTT; j_call: TRBJ1-4; clone_size: -; d_call: TRBD1; v_call: TRBV25-1
cdr3_aa: CASSRDTGDEQYF; cdr3_nt: TGCGCCAGCAGCCGGGACACTGGAGACGAGCAGTACTTC; j_call: TRBJ2-7; clone_size: -; d_call: -; v_call: TRBV5-1
cdr3_aa: CASSLGSRGPTGELFF; cdr3_nt: TGTGCCAGCAGCTTAGGTAGCAGGGGGCCCACCGGGGAGCTGTTTTTT; j_call: TRBJ2-2; clone_size: -; d_call: TRBD1; v_call: TRBV11-2
cdr3_aa: CASSPGQGGYTF; cdr3_nt: TGTGCCAGCTCACCGGGACAGGGAGGCTACACCTTC; j_call: TRBJ1-2; clone_size: -; d_call: TRBD1; v_call: TRBV18
cdr3_aa: CAWSVMGNYEQYF; cdr3_nt: TGTGCCTGGAGTGTAATGGGAAACTATGAGCAGTACTTC; j_call: TRBJ2-7; clone_size: -; d_call: -; v_call: TRBV30
cdr3_aa: CASTMGLGGRGAFF; cdr3_nt: TGTGCCAGCACAATGGGACTTGGTGGGAGAGGAGCTTTCTTT; j_call: TRBJ1-1; clone_size: -; d_call: -; v_call: TRBV2